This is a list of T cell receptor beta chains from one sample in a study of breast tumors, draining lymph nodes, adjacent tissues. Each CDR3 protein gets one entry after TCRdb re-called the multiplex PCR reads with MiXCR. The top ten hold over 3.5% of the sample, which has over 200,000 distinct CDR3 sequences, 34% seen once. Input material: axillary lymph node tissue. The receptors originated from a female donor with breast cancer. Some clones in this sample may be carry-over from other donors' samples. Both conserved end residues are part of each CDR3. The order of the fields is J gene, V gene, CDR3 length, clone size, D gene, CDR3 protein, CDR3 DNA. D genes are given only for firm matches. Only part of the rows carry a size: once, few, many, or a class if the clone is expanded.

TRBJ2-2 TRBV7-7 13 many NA CASSFQGAGELFF TGTGCTAGCAGCTTTCAAGGGGCCGGGGAGCTGTTTTTT
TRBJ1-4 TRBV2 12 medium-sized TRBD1 CASSATGTVNFF TGTGCCAGCAGTGCGACCGGGACAGTAAACTTTTTT
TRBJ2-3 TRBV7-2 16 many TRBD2 CASSLISGGLTDTQYF TGTGCCAGCAGCTTAATCAGCGGGGGGTTAACAGATACGCAGTATTTT
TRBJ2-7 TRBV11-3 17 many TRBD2 CASSLESAGTSSYEQYF TGTGCCAGCAGCTTAGAGTCCGCCGGGACTAGCTCCTACGAGCAGTACTTC
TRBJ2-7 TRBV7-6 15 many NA CASSSVDSPSYEQYF TGTGCCAGCAGCTCGGTGGACAGCCCCTCCTACGAGCAGTACTTC
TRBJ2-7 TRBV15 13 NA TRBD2 CATSGGWSYEQYF TGTGCTACTAGCGGGGGGTGGTCCTACGAGCAGTACTTC
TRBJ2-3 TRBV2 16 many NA CASSGGTGRGADTQYF TGTGCCAGCAGTGGGGGGACTGGAAGAGGGGCAGATACGCAGTATTTT
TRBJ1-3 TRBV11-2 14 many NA CASSPSDSGNTIYF TGTGCCAGCAGCCCCTCGGACTCTGGAAACACCATATATTTT
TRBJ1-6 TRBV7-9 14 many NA CASRETEGESPLHF TGTGCCAGCAGGGAAACTGAGGGCGAATCACCCCTCCACTTT
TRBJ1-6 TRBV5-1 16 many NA CASSLRGHEGNSPLHF TGCGCCAGCAGTTTAAGGGGACACGAGGGAAATTCACCCCTCCACTTT
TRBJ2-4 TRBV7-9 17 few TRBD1 CASSFPDRALAKNIQYF TGTGCCAGCAGCTTCCCGGACAGGGCCCTAGCCAAAAACATTCAGTACTTC